The next 25 T cell receptor beta chains were all read from a single sample in a study of chemoradiotherapy in HPV16-positive cancers. This table comes from immunoSEQ multiplex PCR, and its TCRdb copy is limited to in-frame clones, with some not included. This sample yields tens of thousands of clones, of which more than 75% are seen a single time; under 5.5% belongs to the top ten. The sample here was blood, taken from a patient who underwent chemoradiotherapy. The receptor source for this set is a human donor with HPV-associated anogenital cancer.

The chain uses TRBV5-1 and TRBJ1-4; weak D call: TRBD1 (5 bases). This CDR3 is 15 amino acids long. Germline-derived CDR1 and CDR2 are SGHRS and YFSETQ. V gave up 0 bases and J gave up 7 bases, with 13 bases separating them. CDR3 bases: TGCGCCAGCAGCTTGGCGGCGGGGAGGGGTGAAAAACTGTTTTTT. Its translation is CASSLAAGRGEKLFF.

This clone was observed once. The chain employs TRBV5-1 and TRBJ2-1, with D unclear. The ends were cut back, 2 bases at V and 4 bases at J, with 13 bases in the middle. Germline V gene lookup returns CDR1 SGHRS and CDR2 YFSETQ. This CDR3 contains 15 residues. The CDR3 loop reads CASSLEPTNYNEQFF. The CDR3 nucleotides read TGCGCCAGCAGCTTAGAGCCGACCAATTACAATGAGCAGTTCTTC.

The chain recombines TRBV19 with TRBJ1-3; 7 bases align to TRBD1. This CDR3 comprises 14 residues. With V trimmed by 11 bases and J by 4 bases, 11 bases remained unmatched. Looked up from germline, CDR1 is LNHDA and CDR2 is SQIVND (reference sequence). As DNA, the CDR3 is TGTGCCGCATCCTTGACAGGGACGGGAAACACCATATATTTT. Translated: CAASLTGTGNTIYF.

The V gene is TRBV7-9, the J gene TRBJ2-3, with 10 positions matching TRBD1. The V gene's germline CDR1 is SEHNR and CDR2 FQNEAQ (reference sequence). V lost 8 bases to trimming and J lost 3 bases; unmatched junction nucleotides: 11. The CDR3 sequence is 16 residues long. The CDR3 sequence is CASHIAGTGETDTQYF. The CDR3 nucleotides read TGTGCCAGCCATATAGCCGGGACAGGGGAAACAGATACGCAGTATTTT.

The chain couples TRBV5-6 to TRBJ2-5, with D possibly TRBD2 on 5 matching bases. The germline CDR1 and CDR2 sequences are SGHDT and YYEEEE. The CDR3 runs 12 residues. V was pared by 9 bases and J by 5 bases, with 14 bases between. CDR3 sequence reads: CATYGGGETQYF. In DNA, the CDR3 is TGTGCCACCTACGGCGGAGGCGAGACCCAGTACTTC. Drawing the rest from reference TRBV5-6 and TRBJ2-5, the complete variable domain is DAGVTQSPTHLIKTRGQQVTLRCSPKSGHDTVSWYQQALGQGPQFIFQYYEEEERQRGNFPDRFSGHQFPNYSSELNVNALLLGDSALYLCATYGGGETQYFGPGTRLLVL.

The V gene is TRBV7-8, the J gene TRBJ2-3; no definite D call. Looked up from germline, CDR1 is SGHVS and CDR2 is FQNEAQ. The V end was cut by 5 bases, the J end by 3 bases, with 6 bases between. The CDR3 consists of 12 residues. The CDR3 spells CASSARTDTQYF. In DNA, the CDR3 is TGTGCCAGCAGCGCGAGAACAGATACGCAGTATTTT. Using reference TRBV7-8 and TRBJ2-3 for the parts outside the CDR3, the full variable domain is GAGVSQSPRYKVAKRGQDVALRCDPISGHVSLFWYQQALGQGPEFLTYFQNEAQLDKSGLPSDRFFAERPEGSVSTLKIQRTQQEDSAVYLCASSARTDTQYFGPGTRLTVL.

This rearrangement joins TRBV15 to TRBJ1-5; 7 positions match TRBD1. Germline lookup yields CDR1 LNHNV and CDR2 YYDKDF (reference sequence). V was clipped by 0 bases and J by 3 bases; unmatched bases: 2. The CDR3 sequence is 15 residues long. Written as DNA, the CDR3 is TGTGCCACCAGCAGAGACGGACAGGTCAATCAGCCCCAGCATTTT. Protein sequence: CATSRDGQVNQPQHF. Full variable domain (remainder filled in from reference TRBV15 and TRBJ1-5): DAMVIQNPRYQVTQFGKPVTLSCSQTLNHNVMYWYQQKSSQAPKLLFHYYDKDFNNEADTPDNFQSRRPNTSFCFLDIRSPGLGDTAMYLCATSRDGQVNQPQHFGDGTRLSIL.

The rearrangement joins TRBV2 to TRBJ1-2; the D gene is possibly TRBD1 (6 bases). CDR3 size: 16 residues. Trimming took 7 bases from V and 4 from J, leaving 22 bases between them. Germline CDR1 reads SNHLY; CDR2 reads FYNNEI. As DNA, the CDR3 is TGTGCCAGCACCAAAGCTCGGGGGGGGCGAAGCTATGGCTACACCTTC. Its translation is CASTKARGGRSYGYTF.

V and J are TRBV10-3 and TRBJ1-1; D possibly corresponds to TRBD1 (5 bases). CDR3 length equals 14 residues. Per germline, CDR1 ENHRY and CDR2 SYGVKD. V gave up 6 bases and J gave up 2 bases, with 13 bases separating them. DNA of the CDR3: TGTGCCATCAGGAGAGGGGAAGTCAACACTGAAGCTTTCTTT. Its translation is CAIRRGEVNTEAFF.

The rearrangement links TRBV19 to TRBJ1-6; 7 bases align to TRBD1. Germline values: CDR1 LNHDA, CDR2 SQIVND (reference sequence). V trimming: 5 bases; J trimming: 5 bases; junction bases outside the gene matches: 6. This CDR3 has 15 amino acids. CDR3 sequence (DNA): TGTGCCAGTAGTTCCAGGGGGAGAGATAATTCACCCCTCCACTTT. The encoded protein is CASSSRGRDNSPLHF.

This clone has only one observation. The J gene is TRBJ2-5, the V gene TRBV7-6, with 7 bases fitting TRBD1. Germline CDR1 SGHVS, CDR2 FNYEAQ. The trim removed 5 bases at V and 2 bases at J, leaving 11 bases unmatched. CDR3 length: 16 residues. CDR3 amino acids: CASSPLTLTGQETQYF. DNA for the CDR3: TGTGCCAGCAGCCCCCTTACTCTGACAGGGCAAGAGACCCAGTACTTC.

This rearrangement joins TRBV4-1 to TRBJ2-5; TRBD1 is a possible D gene (5 bases). V lost 4 bases and J lost 7, with 7 bases in between. Germline V gene data show CDR1 as MGHRA and CDR2 as YSYEKL. The CDR3 has 11 residues. The DNA of the CDR3 is TGCGCCAGCAGCCCAGGGTTGACCCAGTACTTC. It codes for CASSPGLTQYF.

The chain joins TRBV28 to TRBJ2-7; D is perhaps TRBD1 (6 bases). V was clipped by 3 bases and J by 3 bases, with 18 bases between them. The CDR3 is 16 amino acids. Germline V gene sequence: CDR1 MDHEN, CDR2 SYDVKM. Here the CDR3 reads CASSFSVGRGDYEQYF. The CDR3 DNA reads TGTGCCAGCAGTTTCTCCGTCGGCAGGGGTGACTACGAGCAGTACTTC.

V usage is TRBV7-2 and J usage is TRBJ2-2; 12 nucleotides align to TRBD2. Germline loops: CDR1 SGHTA, CDR2 FQGNSA. The V and J ends lost 0 bases and 7 bases, in that order; junction bases with no gene match: 12. The length of the CDR3 is 19 residues. The CDR3 bases are TGTGCCAGCAGCTTAGCTCGGCTAGCGGGGGGGCGGGATCGCGGGGAGCTGTTTTTT. Amino acids: CASSLARLAGGRDRGELFF.

This sequence joins TRBV6-5 and TRBJ2-5; D not resolved. CDR3 length: 14 amino acids. Trimming shortened V by 0 bases and J by 5 bases, and 10 bases separated the two germline ends. From germline, CDR1 is MNHEY and CDR2 SVGAGI. The CDR3 loop is CASSYSSVGETQYF. The CDR3 bases are TGTGCCAGCAGTTACTCGAGTGTTGGGGAGACCCAGTACTTC.

The chain carries TRBV5-6 and TRBJ1-6, with TRBD1 matching over 7 bases. CDR3 length: 14 amino acids. CDR1 SGHDT and CDR2 YYEEEE come from the germline V gene. Trimming removed 1 base from V and 10 bases from J; junction bases left unmatched: 5. In DNA form, the CDR3 reads TGTGCCAGCAGCTTGTACTGGACAGGATCACCCCTCCACTTT. Protein product: CASSLYWTGSPLHF.

This clone was observed once. The chain combines TRBV5-1 with TRBJ2-7; D call uncertain. Germline CDR1 and CDR2: SGHRS and YFSETQ. CDR3 length: 14 amino acids. Trimming took 0 bases from V and 2 from J, leaving 9 bases between them. For the CDR3, the DNA is TGCGCCAGCAGCTTGGGGCAAGTCCCCTACGAGCAGTACTTC. It encodes CASSLGQVPYEQYF.

The chain is built from TRBV15 and TRBJ1-5; no definite D call. This CDR3 spans 16 amino acids. From germline, CDR1 is LNHNV and CDR2 YYDKDF (reference sequence). The V and J ends lost 1 base and 0 bases respectively, with 10 bases between them. CDR3 sequence (DNA): TGTGCCACCAGCAGAGGTTACGCGGATAGCAATCAGCCCCAGCATTTT. Translating it yields CATSRGYADSNQPQHF.

The J gene is TRBJ1-5, the V gene TRBV4-1, with 8 bases fitting TRBD1. The CDR3 sequence is 16 residues long. J lost 3 bases, V lost 3 bases, and 7 bases had no gene match. CDR1 is MGHRA, CDR2 YSYEKL, per germline. The CDR3 protein is CASSQTGTGANQPQHF. The CDR3 DNA sequence: TGCGCCAGCAGCCAGACCGGGACAGGAGCCAATCAGCCCCAGCATTTT.

V is TRBV7-2 and J is TRBJ1-1; no clear D gene. Germline CDR1 is SGHTA and CDR2 is FQGNSA. Trimming shortened V by 8 bases and J by 4 bases, and 17 bases separated the two germline ends. CDR3 size: 14 residues. CDR3 amino acids: CASSADHSVTEAFF. The CDR3, as DNA: TGTGCCAGCTCCGCAGACCACTCGGTCACTGAAGCTTTCTTT.

The rearrangement uses TRBV30 and TRBJ2-7; D call uncertain. CDR1 is GTSNPN, CDR2 SVGIG, per germline (reference sequence). V gave up 4 bases and J gave up 4 bases, with 11 bases separating them. This CDR3 is 12 amino acids long. The CDR3 region has the DNA TGTGCCTGGACCACCGGGTCTTACGAGCAGTACTTC. It yields the protein CAWTTGSYEQYF.

This clone was detected only a few times. This chain connects TRBV9 to TRBJ2-2; D gene unclear. Trimming left V 5 bases short and J 7 bases short, with 6 bases between. The CDR3 has 11 residues. CDR1 SGDLS and CDR2 YYNGEE come from the germline V gene. This CDR3 reads CASSSGGELFF. CDR3 DNA sequence: TGTGCCAGCAGTTCGGGCGGGGAGCTGTTTTTT.

The chain recombines TRBV6-4 with TRBJ2-7; possible D gene TRBD1, 5 bases. This CDR3 is built from 12 residues. Germline V lookup: CDR1 MRHNA, CDR2 SNTAGT. Trimming took 6 bases from V and 0 from J, leaving 6 bases between them. In nucleotides, the CDR3 is TGTGCCAGCAGGACAGTCTCCTACGAGCAGTACTTC. Translating gives CASRTVSYEQYF.

The J gene is TRBJ2-5, the V gene TRBV6-1; D unresolved. The CDR3 runs 13 residues. V lost 2 bases and J lost 10, with 14 bases in between. Germline CDR1 is MNHNS and CDR2 is SASEGT. CDR3 amino acids: CASSELMFLDQYF. CDR3 DNA sequence: TGTGCCAGCAGTGAATTGATGTTCTTGGACCAGTACTTC.

V is TRBV7-2 and J is TRBJ2-3, with D unresolved. The CDR3 has 13 residues. Trimming removed 5 bases from V and 2 bases from J, with 8 bases in between. Germline CDR1 and CDR2: SGHTA and FQGNSA. The CDR3 sequence: CASSPGYTDTQYF. CDR3 coding DNA: TGTGCCAGCAGCCCTGGCTACACAGATACGCAGTATTTT.